Each of the 5 T cell receptor beta chains below was sequenced from the same sample in a study of CD8+CD57+ T cells in acquired aplastic anemia. According to the study, genomic DNA was the template for TCR beta VDJ and CDR3 profiling. TCRdb fed the reads into MiXCR, producing one record per CDR3 protein. The table lists under 500,000 distinct CDR3 sequences, around 30% of them singletons. CD8+CD57+ cell expansion, shown by flow cytometry, had occurred in the patients selected for sequencing. Sequencing was done on a sample of sorted CD4+, CD8+, or CD8+CD57+ T cells (not recorded which) from PBMCs. These receptors all come from a human donor with aplastic anemia.

Concerning this clonotype itself: A much larger clone sits a single nucleotide away, making a read error possible. The V gene is TRBV5-1, the J gene TRBJ1-6, with D hard to call. The germline CDR1 and CDR2 sequences are SGHRS and YFSETQ. This CDR3 region has 14 residues. The CDR3 sequence: CPSAPRGMGSPLHF. CDR3 in DNA: TGCCCCAGTGCCCCGCGGGGAATGGGGTCACCCCTCCACTTT.

CDR3: CSVTSTGATEAFF. CDR3 in DNA: TGCAGCGTGACTTCGACAGGGGCCACTGAAGCTTTCTTT. V gene TRBV29-1 combines with J gene TRBJ1-1; 8 bases match TRBD1. Germline V gene data show CDR1 as SQVTM and CDR2 as ANQGSEA. The CDR3 loop spans 13 amino acids. Trimming took 6 bases from V and 4 from J; bases not matched to a gene: 7.

Ten or more counts support this clonotype. CDR3 region: CASRAVPRAGAFF. Here the CDR3 DNA reads TGCGCCAGCAGGGCTGTGCCCCGGGCTGGGGCTTTCTTT. The rearrangement joins TRBV10-1 to TRBJ1-1; D unresolved. CDR1 and CDR2 from the germline V gene are WNHNN and SYGVQD (reference sequence). The CDR3 sequence is 13 residues long. V was pared by 6 bases and J by 11 bases, with 19 bases between.

CDR3: CASSSPRDYPFF. The CDR3 DNA sequence: TGTGCCAGCAGCTCTCCCCGGGACTACCCGTTCTTC. The chain uses TRBV11-2 and TRBJ2-1, with 7 bases matching TRBD2. CDR1 and CDR2 (germline): SGHAT, FQNNGV. This CDR3 has 12 amino acids. Trimming cost V 4 bases and J 15 bases; bases outside gene matches: 9. Supplemented by reference TRBV11-2 and TRBJ2-1, the full variable domain reads EAGVAQSPRYKIIEKRQSVAFWCNPISGHATLYWYQQILGQGPKLLIQFQNNGVVDDSQLPKDRFSAERLKGVDSTLKIQPAKLEDSAVYLCASSSPRDYPFFGPGTRLTVL.

The chain is built from TRBV29-1 and TRBJ1-2; TRBD1 might be the D (5 bases). The CDR3 spans 12 residues. The V gene lost 3 bases and the J gene lost 5 bases, with 10 bases spanning the gap. CDR1 is SQVTM and CDR2 is ANQGSEA in the germline V gene. CDR3 sequence: CSVDKQAYGYTF. Written as DNA, the CDR3 is TGCAGCGTTGATAAACAGGCGTATGGCTACACCTTC.